The text below deals with one T cell receptor (beta chain). This table comes from immunoSEQ multiplex PCR, and its TCRdb copy is limited to in-frame clones, with some not included. The table lists nearly 100,000 clones, around nine tenths of them singletons. These data belong to a study of graft-versus-host responses after intestinal transplantation. About the research overall: Recipients uniformly received anti-thymocyte globulin induction, followed by tacrolimus and steroids for approximately 3 years.

The V end was cut by 7 bases, the J end by 2 bases, with 23 bases between. The CDR3 has 17 residues. The germline V gene encodes CDR1 LNHDA and CDR2 SQIVND (reference sequence). This specimen consisted of PBMCs, obtained about 460 days after intestinal transplant. This TCR came from a human patient who received an intestinal transplant, so some T cells may come from the graft donor. The V gene is TRBV19, the J gene TRBJ1-2, with a tentative D call TRBD1 (5 bases). The CDR3 protein is CASTVVGREKPNYGYTF. CDR3 DNA sequence: TGTGCCAGTACGGTTGTCGGCAGGGAGAAACCCAACTATGGCTACACCTTC. The full variable domain, completed using reference TRBV19 and TRBJ1-2, is DGGITQSPKYLFRKEGQNVTLSCEQNLNHDAMYWYRQDPGQGLRLIYYSQIVNDFQKGDIAEGYSVSREKKESFPLTVTSAQKNPTAFYLCASTVVGREKPNYGYTFGSGTRLTVV.